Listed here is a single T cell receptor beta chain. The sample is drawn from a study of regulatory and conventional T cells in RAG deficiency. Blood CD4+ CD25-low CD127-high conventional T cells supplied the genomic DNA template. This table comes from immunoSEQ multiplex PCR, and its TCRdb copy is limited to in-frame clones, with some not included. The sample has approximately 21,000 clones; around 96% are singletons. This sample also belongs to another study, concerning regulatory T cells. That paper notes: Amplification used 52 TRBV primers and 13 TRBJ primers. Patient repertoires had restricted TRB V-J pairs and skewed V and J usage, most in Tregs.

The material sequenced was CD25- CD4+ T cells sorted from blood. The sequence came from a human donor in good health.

The CDR3 protein is CASSATSGVSTDTQYF. In nucleotides, the CDR3 is TGCGCCAGCAGCGCCACTAGCGGGGTTAGCACAGATACGCAGTATTTT. This rearrangement joins TRBV5-1 to TRBJ2-3; 10 positions agree with TRBD2. Germline V gives CDR1 SGHRS, CDR2 YFSETQ. V lost 4 bases and J lost 0; bases outside the gene matches: 5. CDR3 length: 16 residues.